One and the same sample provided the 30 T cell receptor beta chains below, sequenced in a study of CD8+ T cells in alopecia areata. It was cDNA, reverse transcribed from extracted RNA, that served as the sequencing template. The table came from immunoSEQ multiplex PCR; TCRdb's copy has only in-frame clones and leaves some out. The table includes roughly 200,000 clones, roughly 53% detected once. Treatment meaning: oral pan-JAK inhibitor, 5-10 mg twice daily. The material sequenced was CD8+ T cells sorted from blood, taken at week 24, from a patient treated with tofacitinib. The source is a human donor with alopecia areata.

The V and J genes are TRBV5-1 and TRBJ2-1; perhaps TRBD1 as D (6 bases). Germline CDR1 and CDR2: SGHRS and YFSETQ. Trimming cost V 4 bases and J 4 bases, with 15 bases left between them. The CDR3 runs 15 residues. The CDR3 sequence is CASSNREITYNEQFF. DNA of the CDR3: TGCGCCAGCAGCAACAGGGAAATTACTTACAATGAGCAGTTCTTC.

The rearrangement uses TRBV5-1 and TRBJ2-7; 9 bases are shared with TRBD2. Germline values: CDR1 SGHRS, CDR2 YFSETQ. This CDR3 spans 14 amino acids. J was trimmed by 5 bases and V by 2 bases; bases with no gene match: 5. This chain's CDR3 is CASSLTAGGDEQYF. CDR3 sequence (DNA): TGCGCCAGCAGCTTAACAGCGGGGGGCGACGAGCAGTACTTC.

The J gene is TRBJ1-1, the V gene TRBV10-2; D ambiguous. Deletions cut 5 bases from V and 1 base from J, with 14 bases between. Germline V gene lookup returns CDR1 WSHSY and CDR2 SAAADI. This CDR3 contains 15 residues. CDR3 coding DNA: TGCGCCAGCAGTCACTCAAAGGCCCAGAACACTGAAGCTTTCTTT. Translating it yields CASSHSKAQNTEAFF.

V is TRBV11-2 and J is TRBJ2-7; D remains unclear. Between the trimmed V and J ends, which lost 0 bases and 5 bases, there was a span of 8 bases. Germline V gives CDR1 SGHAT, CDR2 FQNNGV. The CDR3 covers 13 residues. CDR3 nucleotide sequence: TGTGCCAGCAGCTTAGATTATCGACACGAGCAGTACTTC. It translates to CASSLDYRHEQYF.

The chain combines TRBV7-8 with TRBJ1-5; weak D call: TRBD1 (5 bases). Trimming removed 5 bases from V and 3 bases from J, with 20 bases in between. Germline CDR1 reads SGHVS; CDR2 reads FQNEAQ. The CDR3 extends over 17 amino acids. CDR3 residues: CASSPGRGPLLNQPQHF. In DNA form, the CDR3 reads TGTGCCAGCAGCCCAGGGAGGGGTCCTTTACTCAATCAGCCCCAGCATTTT.

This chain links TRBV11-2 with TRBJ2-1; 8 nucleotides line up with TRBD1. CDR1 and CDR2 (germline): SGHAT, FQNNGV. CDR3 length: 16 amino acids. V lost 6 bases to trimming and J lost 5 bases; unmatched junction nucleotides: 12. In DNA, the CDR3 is TGTGCCAGCAGACCCTCACAGGGGGTTGGCGACAATGAGCAGTTCTTC. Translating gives CASRPSQGVGDNEQFF.

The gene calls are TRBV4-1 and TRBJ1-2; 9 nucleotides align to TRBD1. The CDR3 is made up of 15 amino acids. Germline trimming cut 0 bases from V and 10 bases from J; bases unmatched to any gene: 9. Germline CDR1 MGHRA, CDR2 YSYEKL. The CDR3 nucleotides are TGCGCCAGCAGCCAAGATCCCGGGACAGGGATGGACTACACCTTC. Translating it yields CASSQDPGTGMDYTF.

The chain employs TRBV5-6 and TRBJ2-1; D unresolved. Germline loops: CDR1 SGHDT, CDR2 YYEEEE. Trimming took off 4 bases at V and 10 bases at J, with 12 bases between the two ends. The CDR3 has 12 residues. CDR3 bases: TGTGCCAGCAGCCTGGGGATCAAGGAGCAGTTCTTC. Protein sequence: CASSLGIKEQFF. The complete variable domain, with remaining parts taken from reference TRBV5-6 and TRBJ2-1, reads DAGVTQSPTHLIKTRGQQVTLRCSPKSGHDTVSWYQQALGQGPQFIFQYYEEEERQRGNFPDRFSGHQFPNYSSELNVNALLLGDSALYLCASSLGIKEQFFGPGTRLTVL.

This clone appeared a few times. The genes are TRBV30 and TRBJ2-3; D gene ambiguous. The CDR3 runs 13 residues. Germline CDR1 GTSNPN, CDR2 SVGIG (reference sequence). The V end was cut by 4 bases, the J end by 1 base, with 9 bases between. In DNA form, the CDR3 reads TGTGCCTGGACAGGCGGAGGCACAGATACGCAGTATTTT. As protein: CAWTGGGTDTQYF.

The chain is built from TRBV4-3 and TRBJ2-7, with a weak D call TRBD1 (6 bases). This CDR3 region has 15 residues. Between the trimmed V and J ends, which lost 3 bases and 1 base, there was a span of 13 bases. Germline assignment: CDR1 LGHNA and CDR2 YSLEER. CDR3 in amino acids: CASSHRTDRSYEQYF. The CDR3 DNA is TGCGCCAGCAGCCACCGGACCGACAGGTCCTACGAGCAGTACTTC.

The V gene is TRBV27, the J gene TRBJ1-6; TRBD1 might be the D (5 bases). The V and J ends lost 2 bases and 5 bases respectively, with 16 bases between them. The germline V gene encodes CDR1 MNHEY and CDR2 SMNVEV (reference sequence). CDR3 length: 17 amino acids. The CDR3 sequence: CASSLQGWGSDNSPLHF. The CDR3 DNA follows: TGTGCCAGCAGTTTACAAGGATGGGGGTCGGATAATTCACCCCTCCACTTT.

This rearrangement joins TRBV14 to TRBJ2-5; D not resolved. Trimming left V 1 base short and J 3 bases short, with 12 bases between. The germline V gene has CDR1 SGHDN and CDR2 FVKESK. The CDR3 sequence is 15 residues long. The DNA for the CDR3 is TGTGCCAGCAGCCAAGTGGGCTCACGGGAAGAGACCCAGTACTTC. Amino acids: CASSQVGSREETQYF.

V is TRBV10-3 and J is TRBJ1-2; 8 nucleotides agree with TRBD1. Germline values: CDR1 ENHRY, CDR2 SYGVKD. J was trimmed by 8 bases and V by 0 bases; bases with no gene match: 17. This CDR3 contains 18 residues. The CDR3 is CAISESTHRDRTEEGYTF. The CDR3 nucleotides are TGTGCCATCAGTGAGTCGACACATCGGGACAGGACCGAGGAAGGCTACACCTTC.

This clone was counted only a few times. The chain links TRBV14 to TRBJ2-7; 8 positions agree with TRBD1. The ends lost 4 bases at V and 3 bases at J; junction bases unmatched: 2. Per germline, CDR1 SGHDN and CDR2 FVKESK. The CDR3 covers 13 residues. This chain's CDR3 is CASSRDRNYEQYF. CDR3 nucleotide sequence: TGTGCCAGCAGCCGGGACAGGAACTACGAGCAGTACTTC.

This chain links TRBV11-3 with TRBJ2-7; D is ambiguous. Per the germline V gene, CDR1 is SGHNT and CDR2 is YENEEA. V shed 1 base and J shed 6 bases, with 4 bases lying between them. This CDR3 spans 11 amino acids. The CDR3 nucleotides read TGTGCCAGCAGCTTAGGGAGCGAGCAGTACTTC. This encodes CASSLGSEQYF.

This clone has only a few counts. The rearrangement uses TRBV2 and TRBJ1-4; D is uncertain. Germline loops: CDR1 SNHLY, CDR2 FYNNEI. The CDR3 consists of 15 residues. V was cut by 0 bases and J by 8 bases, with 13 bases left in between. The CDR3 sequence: CASSEARRSGEKLFF. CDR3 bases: TGTGCCAGCAGTGAAGCTCGACGGTCCGGGGAAAAACTGTTTTTT. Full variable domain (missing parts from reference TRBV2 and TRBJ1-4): EPEVTQTPSHQVTQMGQEVILRCVPISNHLYFYWYRQILGQKVEFLVSFYNNEISEKSEIFDDQFSVERPDGSNFTLKIRSTKLEDSAMYFCASSEARRSGEKLFFGSGTQLSVL.

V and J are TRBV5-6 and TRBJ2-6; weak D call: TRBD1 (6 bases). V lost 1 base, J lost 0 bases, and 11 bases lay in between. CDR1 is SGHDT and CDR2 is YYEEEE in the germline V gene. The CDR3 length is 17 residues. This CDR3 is CASSLPGTFSGANVLTF. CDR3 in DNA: TGTGCCAGCAGCTTGCCCGGGACATTCTCTGGGGCCAACGTCCTGACTTTC.

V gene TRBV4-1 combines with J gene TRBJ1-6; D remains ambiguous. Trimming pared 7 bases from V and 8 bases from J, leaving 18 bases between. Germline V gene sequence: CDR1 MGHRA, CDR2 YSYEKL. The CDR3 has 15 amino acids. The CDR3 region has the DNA TGCGCCAGCACCCCGGAGCAGGCGGGGTATTCACCCCTCCACTTT. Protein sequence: CASTPEQAGYSPLHF.

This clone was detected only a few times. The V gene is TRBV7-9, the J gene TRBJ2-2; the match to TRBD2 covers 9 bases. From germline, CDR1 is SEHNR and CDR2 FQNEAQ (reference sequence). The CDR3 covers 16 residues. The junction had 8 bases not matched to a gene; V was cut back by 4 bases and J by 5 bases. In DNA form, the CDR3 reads TGTGCCAGCAGCTCGACGACGGGACTAGCAACCGGGGAGCTGTTTTTT. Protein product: CASSSTTGLATGELFF.

The CDR3 region is CASSQEPATPGETQYF. DNA of the CDR3: TGTGCCAGCAGCCAAGAACCCGCCACCCCTGGGGAGACCCAGTACTTC. This chain joins TRBV4-2 and TRBJ2-5, with D hard to call. The germline V gene encodes CDR1 LGHNA and CDR2 YNFKEQ. The CDR3 totals 16 residues. V lost 0 bases, J lost 5 bases, and 16 bases lay in between.

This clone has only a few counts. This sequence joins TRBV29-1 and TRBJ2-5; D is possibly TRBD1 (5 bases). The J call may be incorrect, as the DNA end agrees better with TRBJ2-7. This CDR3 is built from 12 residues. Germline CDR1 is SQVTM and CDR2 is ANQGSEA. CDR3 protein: CSVEDLRDEQYF. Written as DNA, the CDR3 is TGCAGCGTTGAAGACCTCAGGGACGAGCAGTACTTC.

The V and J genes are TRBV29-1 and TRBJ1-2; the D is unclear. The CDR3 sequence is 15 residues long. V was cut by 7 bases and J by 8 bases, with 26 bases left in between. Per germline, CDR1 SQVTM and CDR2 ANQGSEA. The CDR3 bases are TGCAGCGCCGCCCATGATACGGCAGTCTATGGAGGCTACACCTTC. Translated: CSAAHDTAVYGGYTF.

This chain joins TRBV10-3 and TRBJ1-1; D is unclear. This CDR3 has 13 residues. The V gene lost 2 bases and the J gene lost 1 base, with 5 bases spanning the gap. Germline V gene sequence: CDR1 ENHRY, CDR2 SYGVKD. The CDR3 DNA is TGTGCCATCAGTGAGAACAGGAACACTGAAGCTTTCTTT. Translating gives CAISENRNTEAFF.

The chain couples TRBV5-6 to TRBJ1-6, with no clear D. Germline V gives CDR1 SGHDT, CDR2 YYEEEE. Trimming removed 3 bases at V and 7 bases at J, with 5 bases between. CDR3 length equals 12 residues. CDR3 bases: TGTGCCAGCAGCTCCGCGAATTCACCCCTCCACTTT. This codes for CASSSANSPLHF.

This CDR3 is CSVLSPDDFYGYTF. DNA for the CDR3: TGCAGCGTTCTCAGTCCCGATGACTTCTATGGCTACACCTTC. The J gene is TRBJ1-2, the V gene TRBV29-1; D unresolved. In germline, CDR1 is SQVTM, CDR2 ANQGSEA. There are 14 residues in the CDR3. The V and J ends lost 5 bases and 4 bases respectively, with 17 bases between them. Full variable domain (outside the CDR3, taken from reference TRBV29-1 and TRBJ1-2): SAVISQKPSRDICQRGTSLTIQCQVDSQVTMMFWYRQQPGQSLTLIATANQGSEATYESGFVIDKFPISRPNLTFSTLTVSNMSPEDSSIYLCSVLSPDDFYGYTFGSGTRLTVV.

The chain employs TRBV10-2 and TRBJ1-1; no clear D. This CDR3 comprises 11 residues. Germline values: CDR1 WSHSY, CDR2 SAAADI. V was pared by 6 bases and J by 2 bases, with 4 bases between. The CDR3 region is CASRRNTEAFF. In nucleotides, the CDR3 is TGCGCCAGCAGAAGAAACACTGAAGCTTTCTTT.

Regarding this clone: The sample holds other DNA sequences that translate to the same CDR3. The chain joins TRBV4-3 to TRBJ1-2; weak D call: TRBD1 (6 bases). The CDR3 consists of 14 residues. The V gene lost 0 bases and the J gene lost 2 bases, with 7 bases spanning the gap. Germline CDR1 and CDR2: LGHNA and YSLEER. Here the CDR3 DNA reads TGCGCCAGCAGCCAAGATAGGGGGAACTATGGCTACACCTTC. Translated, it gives CASSQDRGNYGYTF.

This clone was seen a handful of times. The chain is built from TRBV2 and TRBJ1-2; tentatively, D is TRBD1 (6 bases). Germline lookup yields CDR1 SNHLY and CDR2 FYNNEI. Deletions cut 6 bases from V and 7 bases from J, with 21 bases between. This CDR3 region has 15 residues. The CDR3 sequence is CASSGGEGVSGGYTF. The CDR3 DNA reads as TGTGCCAGCAGCGGAGGGGAGGGGGTGTCTGGTGGCTACACCTTC. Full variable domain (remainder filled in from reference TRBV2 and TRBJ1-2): EPEVTQTPSHQVTQMGQEVILRCVPISNHLYFYWYRQILGQKVEFLVSFYNNEISEKSEIFDDQFSVERPDGSNFTLKIRSTKLEDSAMYFCASSGGEGVSGGYTFGSGTRLTVV.

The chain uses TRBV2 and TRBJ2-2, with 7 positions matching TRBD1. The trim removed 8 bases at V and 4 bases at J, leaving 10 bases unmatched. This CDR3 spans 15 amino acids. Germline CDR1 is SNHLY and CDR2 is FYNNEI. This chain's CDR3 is CASEKGGSGTGELFF. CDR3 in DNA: TGTGCCAGCGAAAAAGGGGGCTCAGGCACCGGGGAGCTGTTTTTT. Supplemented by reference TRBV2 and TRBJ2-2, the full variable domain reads EPEVTQTPSHQVTQMGQEVILRCVPISNHLYFYWYRQILGQKVEFLVSFYNNEISEKSEIFDDQFSVERPDGSNFTLKIRSTKLEDSAMYFCASEKGGSGTGELFFGEGSRLTVL.

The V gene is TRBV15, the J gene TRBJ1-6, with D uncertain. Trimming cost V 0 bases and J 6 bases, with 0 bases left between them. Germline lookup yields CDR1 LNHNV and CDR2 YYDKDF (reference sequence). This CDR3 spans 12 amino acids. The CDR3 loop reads CATSRDNSPLHF. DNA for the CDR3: TGTGCCACCAGCAGAGATAATTCACCCCTCCACTTT.